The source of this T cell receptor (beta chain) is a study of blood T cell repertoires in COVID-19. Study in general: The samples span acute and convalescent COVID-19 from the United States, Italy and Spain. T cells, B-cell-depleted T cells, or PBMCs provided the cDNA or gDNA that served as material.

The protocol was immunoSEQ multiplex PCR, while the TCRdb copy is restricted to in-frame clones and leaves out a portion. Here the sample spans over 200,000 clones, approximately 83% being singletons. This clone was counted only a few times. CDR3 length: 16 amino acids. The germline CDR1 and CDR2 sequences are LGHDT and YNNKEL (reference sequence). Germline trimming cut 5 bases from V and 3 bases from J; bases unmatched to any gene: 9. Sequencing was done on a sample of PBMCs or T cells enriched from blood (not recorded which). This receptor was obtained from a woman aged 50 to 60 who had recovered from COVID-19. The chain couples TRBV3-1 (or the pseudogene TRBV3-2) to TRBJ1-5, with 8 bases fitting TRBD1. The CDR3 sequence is CASSFGTGALNQPQHF. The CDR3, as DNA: TGTGCCAGCAGCTTCGGGACAGGTGCTCTCAATCAGCCCCAGCATTTT.